This T cell receptor (beta chain) comes out of a study of blood T cell repertoires in COVID-19. Study background: The origin of the acute and convalescent COVID-19 samples was the United States, Italy and Spain. Sample material is recorded as cDNA or gDNA derived from T cells, B-cell-depleted T cells, or PBMCs.

This CDR3 is 14 amino acids long. Germline assignment: CDR1 SGHNT and CDR2 YENEEA. V dropped 5 bases and J dropped 5; count of bases not matched to a gene: 2. Profiling relied on immunoSEQ multiplex PCR, and the TCRdb table lists in-frame clones only, not all of them. The sample shows about 150,000 clones, around nine tenths of them seen only once. The TCR was taken from a woman aged 50 to 65 with active or convalescent COVID-19. The rearrangement joins TRBV11-3 to TRBJ2-2; TRBD1 matches at 10 bases. Sequencing was performed on peripheral blood. The CDR3 is CASSRTGGTGELFF. The CDR3 DNA sequence: TGTGCCAGCAGCCGGACAGGGGGGACCGGGGAGCTGTTTTTT.